This T cell receptor (beta chain) was found in a study of T cell changes during pregnancy in multiple sclerosis. Here immunoSEQ multiplex PCR was the method, and the copy in TCRdb shows in-frame clones only, minus some. The sample records about 20,000 clones, approximately 91% being singletons. CDR1 and CDR2 from the germline V gene are SGHAT and FQNNGV. The germline V and J ends were trimmed by 3 bases and 4 bases, with 7 bases remaining between them. CDR3 length: 13 residues. V and J are TRBV11-2 and TRBJ1-3; D perhaps matches TRBD1 (6 bases). Here the sequenced sample was CD8+ T cells from peripheral blood mononuclear cells, taken after pregnancy. This TCR derives from a female donor in good health, enrolled as a control in a pregnancy study. CDR3 sequence: CASSFDRGNTIYF. CDR3 nucleotide sequence: TGTGCCAGCAGCTTCGACAGGGGAAACACCATATATTTT.